The text below deals with one T cell receptor (beta chain). Its antigen is unidentified. A second PCR, run for about 6 to 11 cycles, used a sample-barcoded 5' primer plus a J-beta primer mix. MiXCR, applied by TCRdb to the 5' RACE reads, yields one record per CDR3 protein. The top ten hold around 18% of the sample, which has about 1 million distinct CDR3 sequences, less than 50% seen once. Isolation recovered at least 7 million PBMCs from every sample. The germline V gene has CDR1 MNHNY and CDR2 SVGAGI (reference sequence). The CDR3 has 15 residues. Trimming removed 2 bases at V and 3 bases at J, with 12 bases between. These data belong to a study of blood T cells in healthy people across ages. Study-level results: Nothing was known about donor CMV status, and this possibly confounded expanded clonotype changes. Per million T cells, TCR beta diversity dropped roughly linearly as age increased. Relative to aged donors, long-lived donors carried more naive CD4+ cells and displayed higher diversity.

Specimen: blood. The TCR was taken from a woman aged 60-75 years in good health. V usage is TRBV6-6 and J usage is TRBJ2-3; D is unresolved. The chain's CDR3 is CASSYQVVATDTQYF. In nucleotides, the CDR3 is TGTGCCAGCAGTTACCAAGTCGTGGCGACAGATACGCAGTATTTT.